This TCR beta chain was sequenced for a study of beta chain features in type 1 diabetes. Findings and caveats of the study: More deletions and fewer insertions at VDJ junctions were found in patients with type 1 diabetes.

For this clone: What it binds is not known.

Reverse transcribing all isolated RNA meant expressed TCRB transcripts were sequenced. Some clones are missing from TCRdb's copy, which holds only in-frame ones; the method was immunoSEQ multiplex PCR. In the table there are 680,000 or so clones, 15% to 19% of which are singletons. CDR3 length: 17 amino acids. Germline-derived CDR1 and CDR2 are SGDLS and YYNGEE. The V end lost 4 bases, the J end lost 4 bases, and 23 bases lay between the germline ends. The clonotype comes from a man between 18 and 35 years old in good health. This chain uses TRBV9 with TRBJ2-5, with D perhaps matching TRBD2 (5 bases). Sequenced sample: naive CD4+ T cells from blood. The CDR3 DNA follows: TGTGCCAGCAGCCCCCTGCATTCGGGGAGCCGAGGAGAGACCCAGTACTTC. Translation gives CASSPLHSGSRGETQYF.